The 4 T cell receptor beta chains listed next were all sequenced from one sample in a study of CD8 T cells in ankylosing spondylitis. TCRdb passed the 5' RACE reads through MiXCR, listing each CDR3 protein once. The repertoire consists of about 130,000 distinct CDR3 sequences, with roughly 8.8% occurring once and the leading ten covering about 3.6%. The sequenced material came from blood, either unsorted or a sorted T cell fraction (not recorded which). These receptors all stem from a male donor with ankylosing spondylitis or in good health (not recorded which).

The chain couples TRBV20-1 to TRBJ2-7, with no clear D. V dropped 6 bases and J dropped 0 bases, with 12 bases sitting between them. The CDR3 is 13 residues long. Germline assignment: CDR1 DFQATT and CDR2 SNEGSKA (reference sequence). CDR3 coding DNA: TGCAGTGCCCCGAGTCCATTCTCCTACGAGCAGTACTTC. Protein: CSAPSPFSYEQYF.

Many counts were recorded for this clonotype. CDR3 DNA: TGCAGTGCTAGAAAGGGGTCTAGCGGAGGATTCACAGATACGCAGTATTTT. Translated, it gives CSARKGSSGGFTDTQYF. The genes are TRBV20-1 and TRBJ2-3; TRBD2 agrees at 7 bases. V lost 2 bases and J lost 2; bases outside the gene matches: 13. Germline CDR1 and CDR2: DFQATT and SNEGSKA (reference sequence). The CDR3 loop spans 17 amino acids.

This clonotype was observed a handful of times. V is TRBV20-1 and J is TRBJ2-7; D is unresolved. The V gene's germline CDR1 is DFQATT and CDR2 SNEGSKA (reference sequence). The CDR3 length is 12 residues. Trimming removed 0 bases from V and 4 bases from J, with 7 bases in between. This CDR3 reads CSARDLGYEQYF. Written as DNA, the CDR3 is TGCAGTGCTAGAGATCTCGGGTACGAGCAGTACTTC.

The table lists this clonotype with many counts. This sequence joins TRBV18 and TRBJ2-1, with 14 bases matching TRBD2. Germline V gene data show CDR1 as KGHSH and CDR2 as LQKENI. Trimming took 3 bases from V and 9 from J; bases not matched to a gene: 10. The CDR3 length is 17 residues. CDR3 in amino acids: CASSPGTSGSLAGEQFF. The DNA for the CDR3 is TGTGCCAGCTCACCCGGGACTAGCGGGAGTCTTGCCGGTGAGCAGTTCTTC.